This TCR beta chain was sequenced during a study of CD8 T cells in ankylosing spondylitis. General observations from the study: A CD8+ phenotype characterized the disease-linked clones, which were relatively rare in peripheral blood. In ankylosing spondylitis patients, matched synovial fluid reportedly showed significant enrichment of disease-linked clones. Characteristic, it appeared, of ankylosing spondylitis blood was a TCR beta motif of eight highly homologous variants. Reactive arthritis synovial fluid and blood previously showed some of these motif variants.

TCRdb ran MiXCR on the 5' RACE reads and lists one entry per CDR3 protein. The repertoire includes approximately 210,000 distinct CDR3 sequences, roughly 12% of them detected once, and approximately 16% sits in the top ten. This clonotype has a count of ten or more. What it recognizes is unknown. Material: blood, either unsorted or a sorted T cell fraction (not recorded which). The sequence came from a male donor with ankylosing spondylitis or in good health (not recorded which).

CDR3 DNA sequence: TGTGCCAGCAGCCTGGGAGCGGGAGGCGCGCAGTTCTTC. It is translated as CASSLGAGGAQFF. The rearrangement links TRBV12-3 or TRBV12-4 to TRBJ2-1; 9 bases agree with TRBD2. Trimming cost V 6 bases and J 12 bases; bases outside gene matches: 9. This CDR3 is built from 13 residues.